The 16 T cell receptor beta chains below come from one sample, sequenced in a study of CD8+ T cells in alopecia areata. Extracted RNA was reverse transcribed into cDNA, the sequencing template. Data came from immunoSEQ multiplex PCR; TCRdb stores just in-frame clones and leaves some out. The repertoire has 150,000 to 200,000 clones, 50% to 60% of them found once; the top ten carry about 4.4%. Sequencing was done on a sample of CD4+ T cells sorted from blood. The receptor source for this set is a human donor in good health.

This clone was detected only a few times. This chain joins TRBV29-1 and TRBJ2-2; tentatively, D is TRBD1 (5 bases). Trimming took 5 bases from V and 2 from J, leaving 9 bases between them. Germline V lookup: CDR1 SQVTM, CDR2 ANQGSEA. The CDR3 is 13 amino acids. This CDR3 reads CSVRQINTGELFF. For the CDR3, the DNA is TGCAGCGTTCGACAGATAAACACCGGGGAGCTGTTTTTT.

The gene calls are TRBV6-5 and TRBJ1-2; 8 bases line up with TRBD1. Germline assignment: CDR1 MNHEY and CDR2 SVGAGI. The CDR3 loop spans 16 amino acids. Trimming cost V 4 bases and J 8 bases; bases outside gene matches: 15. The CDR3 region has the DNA TGTGCCAGCAGTTTCCGCCCTGGGACAGGCGAAAAGGGCTACACCTTC. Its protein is CASSFRPGTGEKGYTF.

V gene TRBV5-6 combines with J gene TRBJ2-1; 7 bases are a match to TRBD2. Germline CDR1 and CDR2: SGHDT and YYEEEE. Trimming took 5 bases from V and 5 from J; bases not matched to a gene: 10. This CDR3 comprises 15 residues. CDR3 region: CASRGSGIGDNEQFF. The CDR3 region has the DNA TGTGCCAGCAGGGGAAGCGGGATCGGGGACAATGAGCAGTTCTTC.

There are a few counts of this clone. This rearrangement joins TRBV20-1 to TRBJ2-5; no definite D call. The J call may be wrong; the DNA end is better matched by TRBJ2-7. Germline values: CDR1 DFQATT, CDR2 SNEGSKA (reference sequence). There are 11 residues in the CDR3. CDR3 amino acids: CSATSAREQYF. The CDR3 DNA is TGCAGTGCTACAAGTGCGCGCGAGCAGTACTTC.

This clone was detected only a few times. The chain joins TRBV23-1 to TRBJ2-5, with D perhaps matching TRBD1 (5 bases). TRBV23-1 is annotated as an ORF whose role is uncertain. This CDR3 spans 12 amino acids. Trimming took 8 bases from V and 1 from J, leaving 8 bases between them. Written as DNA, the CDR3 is TGCGCCAGCCACAGGCTCCAAGAGACCCAGTACTTC. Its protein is CASHRLQETQYF.

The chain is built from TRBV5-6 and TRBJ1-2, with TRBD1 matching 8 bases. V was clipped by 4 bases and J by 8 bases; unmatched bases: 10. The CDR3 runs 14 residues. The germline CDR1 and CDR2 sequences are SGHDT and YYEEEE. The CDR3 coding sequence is TGTGCCAGCAGCCCTACCGACAGGGGCCTCGGCTACACCTTC. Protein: CASSPTDRGLGYTF. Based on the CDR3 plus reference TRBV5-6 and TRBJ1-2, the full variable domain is DAGVTQSPTHLIKTRGQQVTLRCSPKSGHDTVSWYQQALGQGPQFIFQYYEEEERQRGNFPDRFSGHQFPNYSSELNVNALLLGDSALYLCASSPTDRGLGYTFGSGTRLTVV.

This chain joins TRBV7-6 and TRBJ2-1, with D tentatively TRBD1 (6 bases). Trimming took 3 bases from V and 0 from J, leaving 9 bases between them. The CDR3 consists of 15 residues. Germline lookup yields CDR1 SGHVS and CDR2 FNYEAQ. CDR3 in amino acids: CASSFRGSSYNEQFF. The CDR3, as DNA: TGTGCCAGCAGCTTCAGGGGTTCCTCCTACAATGAGCAGTTCTTC.

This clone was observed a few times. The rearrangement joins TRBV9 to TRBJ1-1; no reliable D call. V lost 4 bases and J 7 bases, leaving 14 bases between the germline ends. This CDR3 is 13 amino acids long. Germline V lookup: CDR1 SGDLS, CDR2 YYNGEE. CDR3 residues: CASSPRHGLEAFF. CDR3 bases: TGTGCCAGCAGCCCACGACACGGACTTGAAGCTTTCTTT.

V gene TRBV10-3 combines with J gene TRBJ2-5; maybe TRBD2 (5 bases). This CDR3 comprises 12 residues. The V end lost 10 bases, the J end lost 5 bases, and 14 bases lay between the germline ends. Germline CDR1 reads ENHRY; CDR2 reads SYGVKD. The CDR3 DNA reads TGTGCCACAGCCCTTGGCGGGGAGACCCAGTACTTC. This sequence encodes CATALGGETQYF.

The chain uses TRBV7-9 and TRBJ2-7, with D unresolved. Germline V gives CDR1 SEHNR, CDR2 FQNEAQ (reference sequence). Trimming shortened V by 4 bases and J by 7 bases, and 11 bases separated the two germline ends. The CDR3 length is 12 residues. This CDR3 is CASSSDGREQYF. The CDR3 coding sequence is TGTGCCAGCAGCTCCGATGGGCGAGAGCAGTACTTC.

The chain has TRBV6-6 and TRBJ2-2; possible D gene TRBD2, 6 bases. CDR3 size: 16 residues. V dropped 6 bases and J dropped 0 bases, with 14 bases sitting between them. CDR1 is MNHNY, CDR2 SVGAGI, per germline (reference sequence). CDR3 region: CASRPSGTANTGELFF. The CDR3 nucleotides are TGTGCCAGCAGACCTTCCGGGACTGCGAACACCGGGGAGCTGTTTTTT.

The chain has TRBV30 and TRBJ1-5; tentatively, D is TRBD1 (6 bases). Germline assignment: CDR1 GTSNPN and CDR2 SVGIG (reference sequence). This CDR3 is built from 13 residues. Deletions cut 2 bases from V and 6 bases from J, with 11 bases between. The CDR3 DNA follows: TGTGCCTGGAGTTCAGGGGTGGGTCAGCCCCAGCATTTT. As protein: CAWSSGVGQPQHF.

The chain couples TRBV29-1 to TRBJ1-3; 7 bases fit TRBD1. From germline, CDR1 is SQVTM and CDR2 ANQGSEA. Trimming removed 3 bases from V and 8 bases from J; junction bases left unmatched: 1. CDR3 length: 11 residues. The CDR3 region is CSVDRGDTIYF. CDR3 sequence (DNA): TGCAGCGTTGACAGGGGGGACACCATATATTTT.

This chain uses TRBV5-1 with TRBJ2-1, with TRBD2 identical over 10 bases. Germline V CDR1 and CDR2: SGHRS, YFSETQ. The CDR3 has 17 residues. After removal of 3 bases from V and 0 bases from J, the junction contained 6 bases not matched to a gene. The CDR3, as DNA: TGCGCCAGCAGCTCCGGGACTAGCGTCAGCTCCTACAATGAGCAGTTCTTC. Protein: CASSSGTSVSSYNEQFF.

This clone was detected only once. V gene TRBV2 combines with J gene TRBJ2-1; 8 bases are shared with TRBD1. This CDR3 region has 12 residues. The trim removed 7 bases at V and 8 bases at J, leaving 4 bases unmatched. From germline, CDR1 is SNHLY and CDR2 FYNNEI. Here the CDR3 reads CASTGQGHEQFF. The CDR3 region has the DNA TGTGCCAGCACTGGACAGGGCCATGAGCAGTTCTTC.

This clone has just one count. The CDR3 sequence is CASSLTSGRDEQYF. Here the CDR3 DNA reads TGTGCCAGCAGTCTGACTAGCGGGAGGGACGAGCAGTACTTC. The chain joins TRBV27 to TRBJ2-7; 14 bases fit TRBD2. The CDR3 is made up of 14 amino acids. Germline values: CDR1 MNHEY, CDR2 SMNVEV (reference sequence). The V gene end was trimmed by 5 bases and the J gene end by 5 bases; junction bases not matched to a gene: 2.